Each of the 23 T cell receptor beta chains below was sequenced from the same sample in a study of shared clonotypes between healthy human individuals. Libraries were prepared by immunoSEQ multiplex PCR; TCRdb keeps only in-frame clonotypes and omits some of them. The sample has fewer than 200,000 clones, over 50% seen once; the top ten hold 10%. Sequenced sample: memory CD4+ T cells sorted from blood. The subset here: CD45RA-negative fraction. The receptors stem from a young man in good health.

The CDR3 DNA sequence: TGTGCCACCACAGGGGGCGTCGCGAAGGAGACCCAGTACTTC. Translation: CATTGGVAKETQYF. V and J are TRBV6-1 and TRBJ2-5, with 9 bases identical to TRBD1. This CDR3 is 14 amino acids long. The V segment lost 10 bases and the J segment 5 bases; nucleotides outside the gene matches: 11. CDR1 is MNHNS, CDR2 SASEGT, per germline.

This clone was picked up many times. DNA for the CDR3: TGCAGTGCCACCCACAATGAGCAGTTCTTC. Translated, it gives CSATHNEQFF. This rearrangement joins TRBV20-1 to TRBJ2-1; unclear D gene. The CDR3 runs to 10 residues. Trimming stripped 6 bases from V and 5 bases from J, with 5 bases between. CDR1 DFQATT and CDR2 SNEGSKA come from the germline V gene (reference sequence).

The chain has TRBV2 and TRBJ2-5, with a tentative D call TRBD1 (6 bases). The V and J ends lost 8 bases and 1 base respectively, with 8 bases between them. Germline CDR1 SNHLY, CDR2 FYNNEI. The CDR3 has 12 amino acids. The CDR3 nucleotides are TGTGCCAGCGCACAGGGCCAAGAGACCCAGTACTTC. Its translation: CASAQGQETQYF.

This clone was counted at least ten times. V usage is TRBV6-5 and J usage is TRBJ1-5, with 8 bases aligning to TRBD1. The CDR3 length is 13 residues. Germline lookup yields CDR1 MNHEY and CDR2 SVGAGI. With V trimmed by 10 bases and J by 1 base, 3 bases remained unmatched. The CDR3 is CATGQGSNQPQHF. The CDR3 DNA follows: TGTGCCACCGGACAGGGCAGCAATCAGCCCCAGCATTTT.

The chain employs TRBV29-1 and TRBJ2-7, with 8 bases lining up with TRBD1. CDR1 is SQVTM and CDR2 is ANQGSEA in the germline V gene. Trimming took 6 bases from V and 6 from J; bases not matched to a gene: 16. The CDR3 covers 15 residues. The CDR3 loop is CSVETGTGFGGEQYF. CDR3 nucleotide sequence: TGCAGCGTCGAAACCGGGACAGGTTTTGGGGGCGAGCAGTACTTC.

This clone was picked up a small number of times. The rearrangement uses TRBV6-4 and TRBJ2-2; a weak D match, TRBD1 (6 bases). Germline V gene data show CDR1 as MRHNA and CDR2 as SNTAGT. Trimming left V 2 bases short and J 2 bases short, with 6 bases between. The CDR3 loop spans 14 amino acids. CDR3 nucleotide sequence: TGTGCCAGCAGTGACGGGACAAACACCGGGGAGCTGTTTTTT. Translating it yields CASSDGTNTGELFF.

This chain joins TRBV19 and TRBJ2-7, with 8 nucleotides matching TRBD1. V was pared by 3 bases and J by 5 bases, with 6 bases of the junction left unmatched. The V gene's germline CDR1 is LNHDA and CDR2 SQIVND (reference sequence). This CDR3 comprises 14 residues. CDR3 nucleotide sequence: TGTGCCAGTAGTATCCGCCCGACAGGGGACGAGCAGTACTTC. Amino acid sequence: CASSIRPTGDEQYF.

This clone was seen at least ten times. The chain couples TRBV6-6 to TRBJ1-2; D call uncertain. Germline V CDR1 and CDR2: MNHNY, SVGAGI (reference sequence). CDR3 size: 15 residues. Trimming removed 0 bases from V and 3 bases from J, with 11 bases in between. The CDR3 DNA follows: TGTGCCAGCAGTTACTCGAAGTCCCCTTACTATGGCTACACCTTC. Protein product: CASSYSKSPYYGYTF.

J is TRBJ2-2 and V is TRBV27; 10 bases align to TRBD2. This CDR3 comprises 17 residues. V was clipped by 5 bases and J by 7 bases; unmatched bases: 13. CDR1 and CDR2 from the germline V gene are MNHEY and SMNVEV (reference sequence). The CDR3 spells CASSPLAGVRSYGELFF. The CDR3 DNA reads TGTGCCAGCAGTCCCCTAGCGGGAGTAAGATCATACGGGGAGCTGTTTTTT.

The chain recombines TRBV13 with TRBJ2-7; 7 bases are shared with TRBD1. The V segment lost 0 bases and the J segment 0 bases; nucleotides outside the gene matches: 2. Germline CDR1 is PRHDT and CDR2 is FYEKMQ (reference sequence). The CDR3 sequence is 15 residues long. The CDR3: CASSLGDRSSYEQYF. The DNA for the CDR3 is TGTGCCAGCAGCTTAGGGGACAGGAGCTCCTACGAGCAGTACTTC.

The chain links TRBV7-2 to TRBJ1-1; D unresolved. CDR3 length: 14 residues. V lost 3 bases, J lost 4 bases, and 12 bases lay in between. From germline, CDR1 is SGHTA and CDR2 FQGNSA. DNA for the CDR3: TGTGCCAGCAGCTTGGAGGCTGGTGTCACTGAAGCTTTCTTT. Amino acids: CASSLEAGVTEAFF.

This clone turned up a few times. The DNA of the CDR3 is TGTGCCAGCAGTGGGGGGGTACGCTACGAGCAGTACTTC. It specifies CASSGGVRYEQYF. The genes are TRBV2 and TRBJ2-7; D is possibly TRBD2 (6 bases). This CDR3 has 13 amino acids. Trimming removed 4 bases at V and 3 bases at J, with 10 bases between. Germline CDR1 and CDR2: SNHLY and FYNNEI. Combining the CDR3 with reference TRBV2 and TRBJ2-7 gives the whole variable domain EPEVTQTPSHQVTQMGQEVILRCVPISNHLYFYWYRQILGQKVEFLVSFYNNEISEKSEIFDDQFSVERPDGSNFTLKIRSTKLEDSAMYFCASSGGVRYEQYFGPGTRLTVT.

The genes are TRBV2 and TRBJ2-7; weak D call: TRBD1 (5 bases). V was clipped by 6 bases and J by 5 bases, with 17 bases between them. CDR3 length: 14 amino acids. Germline V lookup: CDR1 SNHLY, CDR2 FYNNEI. In DNA form, the CDR3 reads TGTGCCAGCAGAAGTTCACAGGTGTCCCACGAGCAGTACTTC. This encodes CASRSSQVSHEQYF.

V is TRBV4-2 and J is TRBJ2-1; the D is unclear. Germline lookup yields CDR1 LGHNA and CDR2 YNFKEQ. Trimming pared 0 bases from V and 12 bases from J, leaving 15 bases between. The CDR3 runs 14 residues. As DNA, the CDR3 is TGTGCCAGCAGCCAAGATGACCAGCTAGTTGGGCAGTTCTTC. It is translated as CASSQDDQLVGQFF.

This clone was seen more than once but under ten times. The gene calls are TRBV6-1 and TRBJ1-4; D call uncertain. The CDR3 has 15 amino acids. The germline V gene has CDR1 MNHNS and CDR2 SASEGT. The V end lost 1 base, the J end lost 7 bases, and 13 bases lay between the germline ends. Here the CDR3 DNA reads TGTGCCAGCAGTGAAGTTGGTGACCAGGCTGAAAAACTGTTTTTT. This gives the protein CASSEVGDQAEKLFF.

This clone appeared a few times. The V gene is TRBV4-2, the J gene TRBJ1-5, with D unresolved. Trimming took 1 base from V and 10 from J, leaving 17 bases between them. The CDR3 extends over 15 amino acids. In germline, CDR1 is LGHNA, CDR2 YNFKEQ. As DNA, the CDR3 is TGTGCCAGCAGCCAAGGAGTTGGGCAGTATCTTCCCCAGCATTTT. Protein product: CASSQGVGQYLPQHF.

V usage is TRBV7-9 and J usage is TRBJ2-1; D not resolved. CDR3 size: 15 residues. The germline CDR1 and CDR2 sequences are SEHNR and FQNEAQ (reference sequence). The germline V and J ends were trimmed by 0 bases and 5 bases, with 11 bases remaining between them. DNA for the CDR3: TGTGCCAGCAGCTTAGCGGGCCCAAAACACAATGAGCAGTTCTTC. This gives the protein CASSLAGPKHNEQFF.

This chain uses TRBV5-1 with TRBJ2-6; no reliable D call. Germline V CDR1 and CDR2: SGHRS, YFSETQ. V lost 4 bases and J lost 0, with 8 bases in between. The CDR3 length is 15 residues. The CDR3 loop reads CASSHSNSGANVLTF. Written as DNA, the CDR3 is TGCGCCAGCAGCCACTCAAACTCTGGGGCCAACGTCCTGACTTTC. The complete variable domain, with remaining parts taken from reference TRBV5-1 and TRBJ2-6, reads KAGVTQTPRYLIKTRGQQVTLSCSPISGHRSVSWYQQTPGQGLQFLFEYFSETQRNKGNFPGRFSGRQFSNSRSEMNVSTLELGDSALYLCASSHSNSGANVLTFGAGSRLTVL.

V is TRBV15 and J is TRBJ2-5, with TRBD2 as a possible D gene (6 bases). Germline CDR1 is LNHNV and CDR2 is YYDKDF (reference sequence). V dropped 0 bases and J dropped 5 bases, with 10 bases sitting between them. The CDR3 loop spans 14 amino acids. The CDR3 loop is CATSRDRAGETQYF. CDR3 DNA sequence: TGTGCCACCAGCAGAGATAGAGCGGGCGAGACCCAGTACTTC.

The chain employs TRBV5-5 and TRBJ2-1; D is perhaps TRBD1 (6 bases). Germline V lookup: CDR1 SGHKS, CDR2 YYEKEE (reference sequence). V was shortened by 4 bases and J by 1 base, with 12 bases between the two germline ends. This CDR3 spans 15 amino acids. Here the CDR3 DNA reads TGTGCCAGCAGCCGGGACACGACGTCCTACAATGAGCAGTTCTTC. This codes for CASSRDTTSYNEQFF.

This chain connects TRBV28 to TRBJ2-1; 7 positions match TRBD1. V was pared by 3 bases and J by 2 bases, with 1 base of the junction left unmatched. This CDR3 spans 14 amino acids. Germline V gene lookup returns CDR1 MDHEN and CDR2 SYDVKM. CDR3: CASSFGQAYNEQFF. The CDR3 DNA reads as TGTGCCAGCAGTTTCGGACAGGCCTACAATGAGCAGTTCTTC. Full variable domain (rest looked up from reference TRBV28 and TRBJ2-1): DVKVTQSSRYLVKRTGEKVFLECVQDMDHENMFWYRQDPGLGLRLIYFSYDVKMKEKGDIPEGYSVSREKKERFSLILESASTNQTSMYLCASSFGQAYNEQFFGPGTRLTVL.

The rearrangement joins TRBV30 to TRBJ2-1; perhaps TRBD2 as D (6 bases). The CDR3 loop spans 15 amino acids. Germline V CDR1 and CDR2: GTSNPN, SVGIG (reference sequence). The ends were cut back, 0 bases at V and 0 bases at J, with 9 bases in the middle. DNA of the CDR3: TGTGCCTGGAGTGTAGGAGGGGCCTCCTACAATGAGCAGTTCTTC. The encoded protein is CAWSVGGASYNEQFF.

The V gene is TRBV29-1, the J gene TRBJ1-1; tentative D call: TRBD1 (5 bases). The V gene lost 7 bases and the J gene lost 0 bases, with 15 bases spanning the gap. The CDR3 loop spans 14 amino acids. From germline, CDR1 is SQVTM and CDR2 ANQGSEA. CDR3 sequence (DNA): TGCAGCGGGGGAGTTGGGACGGTGAACACTGAAGCTTTCTTT. Translated, it gives CSGGVGTVNTEAFF.